This is a list of T cell receptor beta chains from one sample in a study of human CD8 memory T cell subsets. TCRdb processed the 5' RACE reads again and assigns one entry to each CDR3 protein, with no DNA. Its listing shows fewer than 5,000 distinct CDR3 sequences. The sequencing input was CD8+ effector memory T cells (TEM) sorted from PBMCs. These receptors were collected from a human donor in good health. Each CDR3 is given with its conserved first and last residue. Expanded clones are given a class, and other clones once, few, many or no size at all.

size: NA; V: TRBV13; J: TRBJ2-3; CDR3: CASRSRDTQYF
size: NA; V: TRBV28; J: TRBJ2-1; CDR3: CASSPLTSGSSYNEQFF
size: NA; V: TRBV5-1; J: TRBJ2-3; CDR3: CASSRTLDPTDTQYF
size: medium-sized; V: TRBV6-4; J: TRBJ2-6; CDR3: CASSSGSSGANVLTF
size: medium-sized; V: TRBV29-1; J: TRBJ2-7; CDR3: CSVDGLAGRSSYEQYF
size: NA; V: TRBV7-2; J: TRBJ2-1; CDR3: CASSYARLTYNEQFF
size: NA; V: TRBV6-4; J: TRBJ2-1; CDR3: CASSDSTSGSEQFF
size: medium-sized; V: TRBV29-1; J: TRBJ2-2; CDR3: CSGLQGGLYTGELFF
size: NA; V: TRBV19; J: TRBJ1-1; CDR3: CASRQGIGLNTEAFF
size: NA; V: TRBV6-4; J: TRBJ2-1; CDR3: CASSERVSGLGEQFF
size: NA; V: TRBV20-1; J: TRBJ1-5; CDR3: CSARGWGEGQPQHF
size: NA; V: TRBV6-4; J: TRBJ2-1; CDR3: CASSDEGQGFHEQFF
size: NA; V: TRBV5-1; J: TRBJ2-7; CDR3: CASSWGDYTYEQYF
size: NA; V: TRBV20-1; J: TRBJ2-5; CDR3: CSARDIQTQYF
size: NA; V: TRBV4-3; J: TRBJ2-6; CDR3: CASSQDRGSGANVLTF
size: NA; V: TRBV19; J: TRBJ2-1; CDR3: CASSMVLAGDNEQFF
size: NA; V: TRBV27; J: TRBJ2-2; CDR3: CASRSYTGELFF
size: NA; V: TRBV30; J: TRBJ2-1; CDR3: CAWSSLAGGVNEQFF
size: medium-sized; V: TRBV6-2/TRBV6-3; J: TRBJ2-1; CDR3: CASGLAGDSYNEQFF
size: medium-sized; V: TRBV4-3; J: TRBJ2-1; CDR3: CASSQEAGGSYNEQFF
size: NA; V: TRBV20-1; J: TRBJ1-1; CDR3: CSARLPGTMNTEAFF
size: NA; V: TRBV21-1; J: TRBJ2-1; CDR3: CASSNGGRSYNEQFF
size: medium-sized; V: TRBV20-1; J: TRBJ2-3; CDR3: CSARDGSDAVTQYF
size: NA; V: TRBV4-3; J: TRBJ1-2; CDR3: CASSQDRGTGSRDGYTF
size: NA; V: TRBV12-3/TRBV12-4; J: TRBJ2-3; CDR3: CASRRVAGTDTQYF
size: NA; V: TRBV4-2; J: TRBJ2-2; CDR3: CASSDEGSNTGELFF
size: NA; V: TRBV4-3; J: TRBJ2-1; CDR3: CASRDLAGSYNEQFF
size: NA; V: TRBV6-5; J: TRBJ2-1; CDR3: CASGLAGGSYNEQFF
size: NA; V: TRBV25-1; J: TRBJ1-5; CDR3: CASSGDRGDNQPQHF
size: medium-sized; V: TRBV20-1; J: TRBJ2-7; CDR3: CSGGHFSYEQYF
size: NA; V: TRBV29-1; J: TRBJ2-1; CDR3: CSVEIADYNEQFF
size: NA; V: TRBV6-4; J: TRBJ1-2; CDR3: CASSPGTGGDGYTF
size: NA; V: TRBV6-1; J: TRBJ2-7; CDR3: CASSPSGQPRWEQYF
size: NA; V: TRBV15; J: TRBJ2-1; CDR3: CATSSTSGGAVEQFF
size: NA; V: TRBV28; J: TRBJ1-3; CDR3: CASSLDRGENTIYF
size: NA; V: TRBV6-5; J: TRBJ2-3; CDR3: CASSSGTRMTDTQYF
size: NA; V: TRBV3-1; J: TRBJ2-3; CDR3: CASSPTYRLTDTQYF
size: medium-sized; V: TRBV7-4; J: TRBJ2-7; CDR3: CASSFNRGCYEQYF
size: NA; V: TRBV28; J: TRBJ2-7; CDR3: CASSPGTSTREQYF
size: NA; V: TRBV3-1; J: TRBJ2-2; CDR3: CAGSKMDKSTGELFF
size: NA; V: TRBV3-1; J: TRBJ2-7; CDR3: CASSQGHGALEQYF
size: NA; V: TRBV6-1; J: TRBJ2-3; CDR3: CASSESLALGADTQYF
size: medium-sized; V: TRBV6-6; J: TRBJ1-1; CDR3: CASSATENTEAFF
size: NA; V: TRBV20-1; J: TRBJ2-5; CDR3: CSARSSGGAVQETQYF
size: NA; V: TRBV6-4; J: TRBJ2-3; CDR3: CASSDSLAGGPDTQYF
size: NA; V: TRBV3-1; J: TRBJ2-5; CDR3: CASSDSLYQETQYF
size: NA; V: TRBV7-8; J: TRBJ2-3; CDR3: CASSLGTSGSADTQYF
size: NA; V: TRBV6-5; J: TRBJ1-1; CDR3: CASSTGNTEAFF
size: medium-sized; V: TRBV6-5; J: TRBJ2-5; CDR3: CASSYGSGGAETQYF
size: NA; V: TRBV30; J: TRBJ1-1; CDR3: CAWRTGEGTEAFF
size: NA; V: TRBV6-4; J: TRBJ2-3; CDR3: CASSDGNGGSTDTQYF
size: medium-sized; V: TRBV6-4; J: TRBJ2-1; CDR3: CASAELAGDPNEQFF
size: medium-sized; V: TRBV6-4; J: TRBJ1-2; CDR3: CASSDSAEGGLGGYTF
size: medium-sized; V: TRBV20-1; J: TRBJ2-3; CDR3: CSARDRLAILPDTQYF